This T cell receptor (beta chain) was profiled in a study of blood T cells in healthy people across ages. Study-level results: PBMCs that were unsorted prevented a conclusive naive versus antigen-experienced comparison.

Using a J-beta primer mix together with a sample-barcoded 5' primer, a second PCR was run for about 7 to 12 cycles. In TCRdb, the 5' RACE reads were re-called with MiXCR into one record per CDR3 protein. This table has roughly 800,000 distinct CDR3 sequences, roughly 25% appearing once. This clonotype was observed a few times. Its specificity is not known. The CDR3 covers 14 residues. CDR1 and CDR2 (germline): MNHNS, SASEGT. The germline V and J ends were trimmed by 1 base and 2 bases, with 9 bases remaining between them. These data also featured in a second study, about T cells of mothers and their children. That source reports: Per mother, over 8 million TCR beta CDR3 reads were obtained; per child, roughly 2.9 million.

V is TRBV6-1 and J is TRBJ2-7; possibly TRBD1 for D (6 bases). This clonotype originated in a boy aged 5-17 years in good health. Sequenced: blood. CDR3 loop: CASSEVDSPYEQYF. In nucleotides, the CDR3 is TGTGCCAGCAGTGAAGTGGACAGCCCCTACGAGCAGTACTTC.